This T cell receptor beta chain was captured in a study of OX40 agonist ivuxolimab in advanced cancers. General study points: Among expanded peripheral T cells, antigen specificity went undetermined. With doses of 0.1 to 3.0 mg/kg, CD4+ and CD8+ blood T cells had undergone clonal expansion by week 6.

In regard to this clone: Its target is not known.

Sequencing was performed with immunoSEQ multiplex PCR; in TCRdb, only in-frame clones are kept and a portion is missing. The table records 60,000 to 80,000 clones, approximately 82% of them present only once. V gave up 4 bases and J gave up 7 bases, with 18 bases separating them. Germline V gene data show CDR1 as SGHNT and CDR2 as YYREEE (reference sequence). The CDR3 runs to 14 residues. Patients with a history of autoimmune disease or on systemic immunosuppression were excluded. The J gene is TRBJ2-7, the V gene TRBV5-4, with D maybe TRBD1 (6 bases). Here the sequenced sample was CD4+ or CD8+ T cells sorted from blood, taken in a trial of the OX40 agonist ivuxolimab. This TCR came from an adult with an advanced solid tumor such as melanoma, head and neck, liver or kidney cancer. The CDR3 DNA reads TGTGCCAGCAGCCAGCAGGACAGATCCCGGGAGCAGTACTTC. Protein product: CASSQQDRSREQYF. The full variable domain, in which reference TRBV5-4 and TRBJ2-7 provide the parts outside the CDR3, is ETGVTQSPTHLIKTRGQQVTLRCSSQSGHNTVSWYQQALGQGPQFIFQYYREEENGRGNFPPRFSGLQFPNYSSELNVNALELDDSALYLCASSQQDRSREQYFGPGTRLTVT.